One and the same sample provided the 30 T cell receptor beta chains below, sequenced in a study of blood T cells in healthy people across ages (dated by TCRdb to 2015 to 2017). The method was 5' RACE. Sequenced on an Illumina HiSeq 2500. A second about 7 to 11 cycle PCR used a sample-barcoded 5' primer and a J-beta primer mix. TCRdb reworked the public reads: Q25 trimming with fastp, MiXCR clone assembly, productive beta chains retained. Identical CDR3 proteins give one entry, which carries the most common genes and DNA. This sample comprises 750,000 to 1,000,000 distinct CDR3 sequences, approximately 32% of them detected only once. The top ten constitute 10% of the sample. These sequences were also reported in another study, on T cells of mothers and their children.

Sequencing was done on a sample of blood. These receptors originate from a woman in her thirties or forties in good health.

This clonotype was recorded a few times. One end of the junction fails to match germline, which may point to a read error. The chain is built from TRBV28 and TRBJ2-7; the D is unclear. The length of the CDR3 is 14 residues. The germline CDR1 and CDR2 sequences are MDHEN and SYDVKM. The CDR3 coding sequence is TGTGCCAGCAGATCTGGCGCGGCAAACTACGGGCAGTACTTC. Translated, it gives CASRSGAANYGQYF.

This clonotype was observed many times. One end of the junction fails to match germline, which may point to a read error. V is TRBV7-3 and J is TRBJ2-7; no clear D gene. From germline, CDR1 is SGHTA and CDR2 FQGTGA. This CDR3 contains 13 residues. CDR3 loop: CASSSTKSSEQYF. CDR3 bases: TGTGCCAGCAGCTCTACCAAGTCCTCCGAGCAGTACTTC.

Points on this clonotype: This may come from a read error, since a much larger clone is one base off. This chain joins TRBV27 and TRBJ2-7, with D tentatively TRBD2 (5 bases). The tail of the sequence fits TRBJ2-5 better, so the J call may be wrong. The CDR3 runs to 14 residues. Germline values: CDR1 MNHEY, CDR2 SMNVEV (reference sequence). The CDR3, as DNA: TGTGCCTGCAGTAGAGCGGTGGAACAAGAGACCCAGTACTTC. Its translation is CACSRAVEQETQYF.

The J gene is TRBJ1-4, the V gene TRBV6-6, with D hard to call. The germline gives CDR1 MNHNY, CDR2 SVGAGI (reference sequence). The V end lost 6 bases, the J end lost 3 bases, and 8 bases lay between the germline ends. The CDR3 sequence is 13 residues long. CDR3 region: CASRDGANEKLFF. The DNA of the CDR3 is TGTGCCAGCAGAGATGGGGCTAATGAAAAACTGTTTTTT.

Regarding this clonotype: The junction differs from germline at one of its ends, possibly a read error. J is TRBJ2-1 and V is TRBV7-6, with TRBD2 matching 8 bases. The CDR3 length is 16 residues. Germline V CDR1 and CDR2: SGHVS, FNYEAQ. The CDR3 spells CASSLVPGERGFEQVF. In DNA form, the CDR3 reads TGTGCCAGCAGCTTAGTCCCGGGAGAGCGGGGGTTTGAGCAGGTCTTC.

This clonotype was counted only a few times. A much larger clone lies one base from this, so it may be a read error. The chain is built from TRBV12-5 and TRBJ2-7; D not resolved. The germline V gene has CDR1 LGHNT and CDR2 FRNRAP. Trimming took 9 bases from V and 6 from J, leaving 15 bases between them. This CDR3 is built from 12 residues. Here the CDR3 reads CARGLGMTEQYF. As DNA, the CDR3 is TGTGCTAGGGGTCTGGGAATGACCGAGCAGTACTTC.

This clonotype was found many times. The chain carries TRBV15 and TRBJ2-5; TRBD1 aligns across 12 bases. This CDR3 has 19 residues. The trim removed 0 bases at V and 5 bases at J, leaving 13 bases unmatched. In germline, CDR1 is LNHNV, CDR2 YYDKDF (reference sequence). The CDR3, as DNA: TGTGCCACCAGCAGAGATTATGGCGGGACAGGGGGCCGCTCGGAGACCCAGTACTTC. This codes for CATSRDYGGTGGRSETQYF.

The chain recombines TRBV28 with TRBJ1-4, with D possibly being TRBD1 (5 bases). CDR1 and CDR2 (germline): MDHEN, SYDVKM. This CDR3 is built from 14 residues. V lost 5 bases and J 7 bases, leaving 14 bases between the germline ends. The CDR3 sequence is CASSRTGQAEKLFF. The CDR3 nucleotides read TGTGCCAGCAGTCGGACGGGGCAGGCTGAAAAACTGTTTTTT.

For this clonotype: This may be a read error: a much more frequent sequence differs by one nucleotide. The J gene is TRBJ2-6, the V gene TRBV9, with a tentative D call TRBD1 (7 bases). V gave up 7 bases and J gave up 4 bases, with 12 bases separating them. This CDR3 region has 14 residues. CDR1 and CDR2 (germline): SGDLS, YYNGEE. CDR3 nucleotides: TGTGCCAGCCAGGGGGGCGTAGGGGCCAACGTCCTGACTTTC. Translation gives CASQGGVGANVLTF.

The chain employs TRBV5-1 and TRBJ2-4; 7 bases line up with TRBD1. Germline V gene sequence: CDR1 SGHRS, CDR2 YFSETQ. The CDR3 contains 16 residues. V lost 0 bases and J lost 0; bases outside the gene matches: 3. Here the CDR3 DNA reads TGCGCCAGCAGCTTGGCCACAGGGGAAGCCAAAAACATTCAGTACTTC. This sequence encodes CASSLATGEAKNIQYF.

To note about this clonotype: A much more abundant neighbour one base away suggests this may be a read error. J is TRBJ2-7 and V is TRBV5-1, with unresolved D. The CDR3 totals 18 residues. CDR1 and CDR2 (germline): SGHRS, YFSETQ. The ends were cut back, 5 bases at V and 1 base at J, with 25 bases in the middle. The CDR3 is CASRKGTKNGPSSYEQYF. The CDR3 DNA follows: TGCGCCAGCAGAAAAGGCACGAAAAATGGGCCCTCTTCCTACGAGCAGTACTTC.

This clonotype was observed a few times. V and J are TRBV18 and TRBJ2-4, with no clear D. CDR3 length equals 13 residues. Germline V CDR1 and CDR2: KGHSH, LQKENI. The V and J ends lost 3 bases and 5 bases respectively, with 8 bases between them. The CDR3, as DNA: TGTGCCAGCTCACCTACTCGTGAAAACATTCAGTACTTC. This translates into CASSPTRENIQYF.

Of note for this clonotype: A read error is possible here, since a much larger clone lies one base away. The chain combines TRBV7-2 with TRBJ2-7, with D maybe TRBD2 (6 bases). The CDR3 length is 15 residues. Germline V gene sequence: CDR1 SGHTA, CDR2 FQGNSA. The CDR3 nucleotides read TGTGCCGGCAGCTTAGAATGGAGGGGTACCTACGAGCAGTACTTC. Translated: CAGSLEWRGTYEQYF.

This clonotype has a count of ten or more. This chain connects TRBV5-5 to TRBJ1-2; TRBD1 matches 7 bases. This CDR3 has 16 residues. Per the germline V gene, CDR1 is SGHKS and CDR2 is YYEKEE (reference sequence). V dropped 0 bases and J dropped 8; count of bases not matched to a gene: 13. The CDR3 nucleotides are TGTGCCAGCAGCTTGGATCTTTACAGGGGCGGAGACGGCTACACCTTC. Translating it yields CASSLDLYRGGDGYTF.

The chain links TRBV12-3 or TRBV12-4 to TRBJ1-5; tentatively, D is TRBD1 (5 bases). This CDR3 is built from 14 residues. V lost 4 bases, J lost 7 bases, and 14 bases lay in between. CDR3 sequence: CASSYSGRGQPQHF. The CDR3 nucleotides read TGTGCCAGCAGTTACTCAGGGAGAGGACAGCCCCAGCATTTT.

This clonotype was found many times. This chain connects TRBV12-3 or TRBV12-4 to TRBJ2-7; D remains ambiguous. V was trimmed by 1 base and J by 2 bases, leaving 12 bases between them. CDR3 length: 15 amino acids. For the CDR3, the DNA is TGTGCCAGCAGTTTAGAGTACGGGCAGACCTACGAGCAGTACTTC. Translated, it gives CASSLEYGQTYEQYF.

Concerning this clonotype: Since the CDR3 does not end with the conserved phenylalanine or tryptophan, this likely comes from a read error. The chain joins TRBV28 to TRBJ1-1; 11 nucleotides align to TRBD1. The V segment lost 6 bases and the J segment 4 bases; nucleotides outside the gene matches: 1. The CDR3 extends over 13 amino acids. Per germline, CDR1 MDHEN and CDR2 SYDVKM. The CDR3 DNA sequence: TGTGCCAGCAGGGGACAGGGGGGCACTGAAGCTTTCTAT. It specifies CASRGQGGTEAFY.

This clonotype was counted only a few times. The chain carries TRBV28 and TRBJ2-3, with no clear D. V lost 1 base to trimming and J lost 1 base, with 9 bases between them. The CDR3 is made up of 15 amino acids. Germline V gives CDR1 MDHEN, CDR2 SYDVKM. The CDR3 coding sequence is TGTGCCAGCAGTTTATCCGGGTCGGGCACAGATACGCAGTATTTT. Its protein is CASSLSGSGTDTQYF.

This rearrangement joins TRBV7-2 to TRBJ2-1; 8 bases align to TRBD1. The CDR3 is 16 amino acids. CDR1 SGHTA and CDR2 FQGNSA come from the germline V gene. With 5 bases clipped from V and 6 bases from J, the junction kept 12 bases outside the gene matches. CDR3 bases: TGTGCCAGCAGCCGAAGGACAGGGTGGGCAAGCAATGAGCAGTTCTTC. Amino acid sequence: CASSRRTGWASNEQFF.

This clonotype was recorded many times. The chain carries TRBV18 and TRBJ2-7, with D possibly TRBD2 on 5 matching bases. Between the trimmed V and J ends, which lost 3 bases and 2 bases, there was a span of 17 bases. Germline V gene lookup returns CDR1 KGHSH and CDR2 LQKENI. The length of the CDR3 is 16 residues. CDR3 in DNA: TGTGCCAGCTCACCCCTCGATCAAGGAGGCGCCTACGAGCAGTACTTC. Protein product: CASSPLDQGGAYEQYF.

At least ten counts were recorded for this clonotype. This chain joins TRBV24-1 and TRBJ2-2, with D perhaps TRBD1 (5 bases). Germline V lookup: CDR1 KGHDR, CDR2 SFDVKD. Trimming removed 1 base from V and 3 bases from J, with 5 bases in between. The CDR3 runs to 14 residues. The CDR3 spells CATSDFRDTGELFF. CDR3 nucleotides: TGTGCCACCAGTGATTTCAGGGACACCGGGGAGCTGTTTTTT.

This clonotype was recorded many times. DNA of the CDR3: TGTGCCAGCAGTTTGTCCAGGAGGGGGGAGACCCAGTACTTC. Amino acid sequence: CASSLSRRGETQYF. The J gene is TRBJ2-5, the V gene TRBV28, with D possibly called TRBD1 or TRBD2 (6 bases each). Trimming left V 3 bases short and J 5 bases short, with 13 bases between. Per germline, CDR1 MDHEN and CDR2 SYDVKM. This CDR3 region has 14 residues.

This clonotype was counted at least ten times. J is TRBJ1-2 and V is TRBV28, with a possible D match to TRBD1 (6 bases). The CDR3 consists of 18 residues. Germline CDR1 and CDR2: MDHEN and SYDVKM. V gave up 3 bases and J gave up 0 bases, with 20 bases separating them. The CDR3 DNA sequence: TGTGCCAGCAGTTTCGAGGGGATCGGCAGGGGCCCTAACTATGGCTACACCTTC. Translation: CASSFEGIGRGPNYGYTF.

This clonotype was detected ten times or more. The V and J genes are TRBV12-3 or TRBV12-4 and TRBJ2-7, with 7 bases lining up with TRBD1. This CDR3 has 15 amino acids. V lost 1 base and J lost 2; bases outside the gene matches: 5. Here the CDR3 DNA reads TGTGCCAGCAGTTTAGGGAGCGGACAGGCCTACGAGCAGTACTTC. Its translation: CASSLGSGQAYEQYF.

The CDR3 region is CASSPPVALEQYF. Here the CDR3 DNA reads TGTGCCAGCTCACCACCGGTGGCCCTCGAGCAGTACTTC. V gene TRBV18 combines with J gene TRBJ2-4; D uncertain. The DNA end favors TRBJ2-7, so the J call may be wrong. The CDR3 is 13 amino acids. CDR1 is KGHSH and CDR2 is LQKENI in the germline V gene.

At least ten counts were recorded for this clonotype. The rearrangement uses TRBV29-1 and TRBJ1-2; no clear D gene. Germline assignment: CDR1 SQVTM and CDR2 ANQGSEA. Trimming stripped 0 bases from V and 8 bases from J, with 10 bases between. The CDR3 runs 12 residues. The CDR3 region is CSVEEYSFGYTF. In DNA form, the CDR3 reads TGCAGCGTTGAAGAATATTCCTTCGGCTACACCTTC. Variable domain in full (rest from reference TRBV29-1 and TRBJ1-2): SAVISQKPSRDICQRGTSLTIQCQVDSQVTMMFWYRQQPGQSLTLIATANQGSEATYESGFVIDKFPISRPNLTFSTLTVSNMSPEDSSIYLCSVEEYSFGYTFGSGTRLTVV.

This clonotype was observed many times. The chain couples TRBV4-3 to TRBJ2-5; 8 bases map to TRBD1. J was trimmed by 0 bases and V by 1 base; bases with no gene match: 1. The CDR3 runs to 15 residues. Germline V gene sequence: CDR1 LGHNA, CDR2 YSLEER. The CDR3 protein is CASSQGQGYQETQYF. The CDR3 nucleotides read TGCGCCAGCAGCCAAGGACAGGGGTACCAAGAGACCCAGTACTTC.

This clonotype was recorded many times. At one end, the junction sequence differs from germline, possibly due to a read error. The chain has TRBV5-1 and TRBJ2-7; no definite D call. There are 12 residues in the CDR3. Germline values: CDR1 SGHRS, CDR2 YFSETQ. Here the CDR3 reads CASSLVAYEQYF. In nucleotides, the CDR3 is TGTGCCAGCAGCTTAGTAGCCTACGAGCAGTACTTC.

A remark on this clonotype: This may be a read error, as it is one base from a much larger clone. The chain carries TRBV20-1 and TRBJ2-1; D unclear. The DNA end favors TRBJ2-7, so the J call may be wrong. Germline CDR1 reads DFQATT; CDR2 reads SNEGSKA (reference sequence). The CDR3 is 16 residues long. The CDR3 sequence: CSARDRQASSYNEQYF. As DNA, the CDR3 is TGCAGTGCTAGAGATCGGCAGGCGAGCTCCTACAATGAGCAGTACTTC.

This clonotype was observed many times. The CDR3: CSAPWGREYWDNEQFF. In nucleotides, the CDR3 is TGCAGTGCTCCCTGGGGCAGGGAGTACTGGGACAATGAGCAGTTCTTC. This chain links TRBV20-1 with TRBJ2-1; D is tentatively TRBD1 or TRBD2 (5 bases each). Per germline, CDR1 DFQATT and CDR2 SNEGSKA (reference sequence). The V gene lost 5 bases and the J gene lost 5 bases, with 22 bases spanning the gap. The CDR3 runs 16 residues.